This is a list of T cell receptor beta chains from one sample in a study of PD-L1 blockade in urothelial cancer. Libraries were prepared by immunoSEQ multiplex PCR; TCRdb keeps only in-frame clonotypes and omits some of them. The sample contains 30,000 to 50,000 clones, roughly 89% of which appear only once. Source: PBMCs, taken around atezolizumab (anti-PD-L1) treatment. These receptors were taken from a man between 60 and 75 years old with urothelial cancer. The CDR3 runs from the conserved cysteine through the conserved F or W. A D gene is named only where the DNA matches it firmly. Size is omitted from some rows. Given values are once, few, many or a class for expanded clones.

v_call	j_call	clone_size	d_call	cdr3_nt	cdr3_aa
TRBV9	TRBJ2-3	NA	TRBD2	TGTGCCAGCAGCGTATCCGGGGGGGGCGATACGCAGTATTTT	CASSVSGGGDTQYF
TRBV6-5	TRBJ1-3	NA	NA	TGTGCCAGCAGCCGTGGGGGGGCAAAAGGAAACACCATATATTTT	CASSRGGAKGNTIYF
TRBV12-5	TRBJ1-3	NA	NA	TGTGCTACGGGAGGGCCTGGAAACACCATATATTTT	CATGGPGNTIYF
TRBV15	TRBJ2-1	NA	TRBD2	TGTGCCACCAGCTTTAGCGGGCCCAACAATGAGCAGTTCTTC	CATSFSGPNNEQFF
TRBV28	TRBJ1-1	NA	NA	TGTGCCAGCAGTTCGGGCGGGGGCGGGCGCACTGAAGCTTTCTTT	CASSSGGGGRTEAFF
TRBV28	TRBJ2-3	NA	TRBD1	TGTGCCAGCAGTTTATACCAGACAGGGGGAAGGTCAGATACGCAGTATTTT	CASSLYQTGGRSDTQYF
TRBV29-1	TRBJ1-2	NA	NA	TGCAGCGTGGAAGAAGCGGGTGGCTACACCTTC	CSVEEAGGYTF
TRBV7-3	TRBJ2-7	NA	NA	TGTGCCAGCAGCCCCCTAGGGCCAGGGATAGACGAGCAGTACTTC	CASSPLGPGIDEQYF
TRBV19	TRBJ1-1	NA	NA	TGTGCCAGTAGTACACCCAGGTTTAGGGGTAACACTGAAGCTTTCTTT	CASSTPRFRGNTEAFF
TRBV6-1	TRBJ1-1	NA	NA	TGTGCCAGCAGTGAAAAGGACAGAATAAACACTGAAGCTTTCTTT	CASSEKDRINTEAFF
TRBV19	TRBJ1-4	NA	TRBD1	TGTGCCAGCGGAATGACAGGGGGGGTTACCGAACTGTTTTTT	CASGMTGGVTELFF
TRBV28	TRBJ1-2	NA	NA	TGTGCCAGCAGTTCCGGTCCTATTAACTATGGCTACACCTTC	CASSSGPINYGYTF
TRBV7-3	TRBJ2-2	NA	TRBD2	TGTGCCAGCAGCCACCCGGGGGGGGCGGGGACCGGGGAGCTGTTTTTT	CASSHPGGAGTGELFF
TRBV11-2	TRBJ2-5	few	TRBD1	TGTGCCAGCACTAGGGGGCTTGAGACCCAGTACTTC	CASTRGLETQYF
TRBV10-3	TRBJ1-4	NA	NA	TGTGCCATCAGCGACGGCGCGGGGGCTAATGAAAAACTGTTTTTT	CAISDGAGANEKLFF
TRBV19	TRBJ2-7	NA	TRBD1	TGTGCCAGTAGTCCAGGAGGTGGACAGGGCTCCTACGAGCAGTACTTC	CASSPGGGQGSYEQYF
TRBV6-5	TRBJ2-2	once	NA	TGTGCCAGCAGTTACTGGACAGGGGAGCTGTTTTTT	CASSYWTGELFF
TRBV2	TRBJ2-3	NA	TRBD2	TGTGCCATACTAGCTGGGCCTAGCGGGAGGGCCAGCACAGATACGCAGTATTTT	CAILAGPSGRASTDTQYF
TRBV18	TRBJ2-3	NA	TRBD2	TGTGCCAGCTGGGGGGGGACGGCCAGCACAGATACGCAGTATTTT	CASWGGTASTDTQYF
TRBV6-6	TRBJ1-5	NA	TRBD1	TGTGCCCAGGGCGGAAATGACAGGGCCACACAGCCCCAGCATTTT	CAQGGNDRATQPQHF
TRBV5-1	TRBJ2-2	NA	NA	TGCGCCAGCAGCTTGTGGGGACAGAACACCGGGGAGCTGTTTTTT	CASSLWGQNTGELFF
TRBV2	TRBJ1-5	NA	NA	TGTGCCAGCAGTGGTCCCGGCGGGACTCCCAGGCATCAGCCCCAGCATTTT	CASSGPGGTPRHQPQHF
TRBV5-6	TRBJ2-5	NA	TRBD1	TGTGCCAGCAGCCTGACACAGGGGACCCAAGAGACCCAGTACTTC	CASSLTQGTQETQYF
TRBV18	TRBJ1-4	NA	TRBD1	TGTGCCAGCTCACGGGACAGGGAAAAACTGTTTTTT	CASSRDREKLFF
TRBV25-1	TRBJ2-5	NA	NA	TGTGCCAGCAGTGAATTCGGTACCAAAGAGACCCAGTACTTC	CASSEFGTKETQYF
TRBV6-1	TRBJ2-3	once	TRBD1	TGTGCCAGCAGTGAAACGACAGGGAGCACAGATACGCAGTATTTT	CASSETTGSTDTQYF
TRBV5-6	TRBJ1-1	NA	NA	TGTGCCAGCAGCTTGGCCGTCGTGAACACTGAAGCTTTCTTT	CASSLAVVNTEAFF
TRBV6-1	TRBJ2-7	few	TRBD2	TGTGCCAGCGGCGGGGAGGGGCAGTACTTC	CASGGEGQYF
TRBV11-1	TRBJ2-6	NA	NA	TGTGCCAGCAGCTCCCCCCAGGCCAACGTCCTGACTTTC	CASSSPQANVLTF
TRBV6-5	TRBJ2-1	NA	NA	TGTGCCAGCAGTTACGTGGGAGCTGGGGATGAGCAGTTCTTC	CASSYVGAGDEQFF
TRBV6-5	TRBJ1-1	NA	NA	TGTGCCAGCAGTTACTCATTTCGGGGGAACACTGAAGCTTTCTTT	CASSYSFRGNTEAFF
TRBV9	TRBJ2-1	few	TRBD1	TGTGCCAGCAGCGTGGCTACAGGGGGCATCGGTTACAATGAGCAGTTCTTC	CASSVATGGIGYNEQFF
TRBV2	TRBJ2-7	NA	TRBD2	TGTGCCAGCAATTCCTGGGGGGGGAACGAGCAGTACTTC	CASNSWGGNEQYF
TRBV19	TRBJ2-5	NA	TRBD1	TGTGCCAGTAGCAGGGGGCAAGAGACCCAGTACTTC	CASSRGQETQYF
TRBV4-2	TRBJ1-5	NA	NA	TGTGCCAGCAGCCAAGATAGGAGAGGGGAGGGACAGCCCCAGCATTTT	CASSQDRRGEGQPQHF
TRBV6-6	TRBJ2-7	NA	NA	TGTGCCAGCAGTTACCAATTCGGCTCCTACGAGCAGTACTTC	CASSYQFGSYEQYF
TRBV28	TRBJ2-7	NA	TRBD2	TGTGCCAGCACTAGCGGGTGGGGCGAGCAGTACTTC	CASTSGWGEQYF
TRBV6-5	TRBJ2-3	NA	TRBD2	TGTGCCAGCAGTGGACTAGCGGGAGGTACAGATACGCAGTATTTT	CASSGLAGGTDTQYF
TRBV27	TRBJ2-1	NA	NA	TGTGCCACCACGACCCCGGGGCGGGGCTCCTACAATGAGCAGTTCTTC	CATTTPGRGSYNEQFF
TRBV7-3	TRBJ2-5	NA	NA	TGTGCCAGCAGCTCTAATTACCAAGAGACCCAGTACTTC	CASSSNYQETQYF
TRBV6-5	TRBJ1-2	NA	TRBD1	TGTGCCAGCAGTTACGGGGACAGGGGAGCGGGTGGCTACACCTTC	CASSYGDRGAGGYTF
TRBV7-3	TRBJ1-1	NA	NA	TGTGCCAGCAGCTTACGGAGGGGAGGGGGTGAAGCTTTCTTT	CASSLRRGGGEAFF